This TCR beta chain appears in the sequencing data of a study of blood T cell repertoires in COVID-19. Overall study: Acute and convalescent COVID-19 samples came from the United States, Italy and Spain. Sample material is recorded as cDNA or gDNA derived from T cells, B-cell-depleted T cells, or PBMCs.

Original processing notes: For nucleated cells, counts were estimated from reference gene primer amplification. Profiling relied on immunoSEQ multiplex PCR, and the TCRdb table lists in-frame clones only, not all of them. The V and J calls and clone size were taken over from that table, and D and trimming were inferred from the DNA. The data show more than 85,000 clones, about 86% seen once. This clone was seen a handful of times. Germline V CDR1 and CDR2: LNHDA, SQIVND (reference sequence). The J segment lost 4 bases and the V segment lost 1 base, leaving 6 bases of the junction unmatched. The CDR3 consists of 15 residues.

V usage is TRBV19 and J usage is TRBJ1-2; 7 bases are a match to TRBD1. The sequenced material came from peripheral blood. This TCR derives from a man aged 55 to 70 with acute or convalescent COVID-19. This CDR3 reads CASSIAGGRGYGYTF. DNA of the CDR3: TGTGCCAGTAGTATAGCAGGGGGAAGGGGCTATGGCTACACCTTC. Variable domain in full (rest from reference TRBV19 and TRBJ1-2): DGGITQSPKYLFRKEGQNVTLSCEQNLNHDAMYWYRQDPGQGLRLIYYSQIVNDFQKGDIAEGYSVSREKKESFPLTVTSAQKNPTAFYLCASSIAGGRGYGYTFGSGTRLTVV.